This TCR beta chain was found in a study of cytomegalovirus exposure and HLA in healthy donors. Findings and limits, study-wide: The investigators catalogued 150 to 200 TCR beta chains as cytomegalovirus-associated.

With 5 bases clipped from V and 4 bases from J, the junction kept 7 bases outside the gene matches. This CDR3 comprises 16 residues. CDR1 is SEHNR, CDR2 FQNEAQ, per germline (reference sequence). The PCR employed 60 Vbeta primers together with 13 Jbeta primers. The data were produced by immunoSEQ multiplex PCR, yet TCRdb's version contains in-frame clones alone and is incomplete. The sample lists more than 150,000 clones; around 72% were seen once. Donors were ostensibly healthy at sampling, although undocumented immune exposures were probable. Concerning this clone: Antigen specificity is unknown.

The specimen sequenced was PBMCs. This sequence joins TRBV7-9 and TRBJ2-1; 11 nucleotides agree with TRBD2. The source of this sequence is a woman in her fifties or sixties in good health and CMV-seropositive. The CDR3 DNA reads TGTGCCAGCAGCCCTCCCGGGACTAGCGGTTACAATGAGCAGTTCTTC. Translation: CASSPPGTSGYNEQFF. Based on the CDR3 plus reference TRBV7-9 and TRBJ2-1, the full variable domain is DTGVSQNPRHKITKRGQNVTFRCDPISEHNRLYWYRQTLGQGPEFLTYFQNEAQLEKSRLLSDRFSAERPKGSFSTLEIQRTEQGDSAMYLCASSPPGTSGYNEQFFGPGTRLTVL.